This is a list of T cell receptor beta chains from one sample in a study of T-cell memory formation after mild COVID-19. TCRdb reprocessed the 5' RACE reads with MiXCR, giving one entry per CDR3 protein. The top ten hold 8.1% of the sample, which has about 560,000 distinct CDR3 sequences, roughly a sixth seen once. The sequencing input was PBMCs or a T cell subset sorted from them (not recorded which). These receptors all come from an adult woman who had mild COVID-19 (a few samples of this study predate the infection). Cell type and time point are not known. CDR3s include the opening cysteine and the closing phenylalanine or tryptophan. A D gene is named only where the DNA matches it firmly. Size tells how often a clone was seen (once, few, many) or the class of an expanded clone, and some rows leave it out.

j_call | clone_size | v_call | d_call | cdr3_nt | cdr3_aa
TRBJ1-5 | many | TRBV7-2 | . | TGTGCCAGCAGCTTAGACTACACCAATCAGCCCCAGCATTTT | CASSLDYTNQPQHF
TRBJ2-2 | few | TRBV9 | TRBD1 | TGTGCCAGCAGCCCCGGGACAGGGGCCGGGGAGCTGTTTTTT | CASSPGTGAGELFF
TRBJ1-1 | . | TRBV18 | . | TGTGCCAGCTCACCCGATAGGTGGACTGAAGCTTTCTTT | CASSPDRWTEAFF
TRBJ2-7 | . | TRBV7-2 | TRBD2 | TGTGCCAGCAGCTTGATCTCTAGCGGGCGGCTCTCCTACGAGCAGTACTTC | CASSLISSGRLSYEQYF
TRBJ2-7 | . | TRBV6-2/TRBV6-3 | . | TGTGCCAGCAGTTACACCGACCGGGACGAGCAGTACTTC | CASSYTDRDEQYF
TRBJ2-7 | few | TRBV7-9 | . | TGTGCCAGCAGCTTAGGTCGGGACTCCCCGTACGAGCAGTACTTC | CASSLGRDSPYEQYF
TRBJ2-1 | . | TRBV4-1 | TRBD1 | TGCGCCAGCAGCCCGACGGGGCAGGGGGCGGGTGAGCAGTTCTTC | CASSPTGQGAGEQFF
TRBJ2-3 | . | TRBV7-2 | . | TGTGCCAGCAGCTACGGGCTAGCTGATCCAGATACGCAGTATTTT | CASSYGLADPDTQYF
TRBJ2-7 | . | TRBV6-5 | . | TGTGCCAGCAGTTACTCGGGCAATCCTTTTGGGGAGCAGTACTTC | CASSYSGNPFGEQYF
TRBJ1-2 | . | TRBV29-1 | TRBD1 | TGCAGCGCCCGACAGGGGGATGGACGCTATGGCTACACCTTC | CSARQGDGRYGYTF
TRBJ2-7 | few | TRBV20-1 | TRBD1 | TGCAGTGCGGCGGACAGGGAGCCCTACGAGCAGTACTTC | CSAADREPYEQYF
TRBJ2-5 | many | TRBV9 | . | TGTGCCAGCAGCGTAGGTGGGGGGCGGTCGACCCAGTACTTC | CASSVGGGRSTQYF
TRBJ2-3 | few | TRBV20-1 | TRBD2 | TGCAGTGCTAGAGACCCGGGGAGCGGGGGGCCTTCCAACACAGATACGCAGTATTTT | CSARDPGSGGPSNTDTQYF
TRBJ1-2 | . | TRBV9 | TRBD1 | TGTGCCAGCAGCGCCTGGGACAGGGGTGGCTATGGCTACACCTTC | CASSAWDRGGYGYTF
TRBJ2-2 | few | TRBV12-3/TRBV12-4 | . | TGTGCCAGCAGTTTAGGAGGGGAAACCGGGGAGCTGTTTTTT | CASSLGGETGELFF
TRBJ1-4 | . | TRBV16 | . | TGTGCCAGCAGCCCCGCGGGGATATTCGATGAAAAACTGTTTTTT | CASSPAGIFDEKLFF
TRBJ1-1 | . | TRBV4-1 | TRBD1 | TGCGCCAGCAGCCACCTACGCAGGGGGCAGATGAACACTGAAGCTTTCTTT | CASSHLRRGQMNTEAFF
TRBJ2-3 | . | TRBV6-2/TRBV6-3 | . | TGTGCCAGCAGGAGACTAGGTAGCACAGATACGCAGTATTTT | CASRRLGSTDTQYF
TRBJ1-2 | . | TRBV4-1 | . | TGCGCCAGCAGCCAAGAGGACGGGAACTATGGCTACACCTTC | CASSQEDGNYGYTF
TRBJ1-1 | . | TRBV5-4 | . | TGTGCCAGCAGCGCGGACAGCAAAAACACTGAAGCTTTCTTT | CASSADSKNTEAFF
TRBJ2-3 | few | TRBV2 | . | TGTGCCAGCACCCCAACTACCAGCACAGATACGCAGTATTTT | CASTPTTSTDTQYF
TRBJ2-7 | few | TRBV20-1 | . | TGCAGTGCTAGAGAAATGTTGGACGAGCAGTACTTC | CSAREMLDEQYF
TRBJ2-1 | few | TRBV25-1 | . | TGTGCCAGGCGGGGTGGCGACCCGGGGCTAGGGAATTACAATGAGCAGTTCTTC | CARRGGDPGLGNYNEQFF
TRBJ1-6 | few | TRBV6-5 | . | TGTGCCAGCAGGACGGGAGGTTCACCCCTCCACTTT | CASRTGGSPLHF
TRBJ1-2 | few | TRBV12-3/TRBV12-4 | . | TGTGCCAGCAGTTGGGGCCGGGGACCGGGCTACACCTTC | CASSWGRGPGYTF
TRBJ1-1 | many | TRBV12-3/TRBV12-4 | TRBD1 | TGTGCCAGCAGCTTAGCCGGGACAGCGAACACTGAAGCTTTCTTT | CASSLAGTANTEAFF
TRBJ1-2 | . | TRBV11-3 | TRBD1 | TGTGCCAGCAGCCCTAAGGGGACAGGGGGGCGAATCTATGGCTACACCTTC | CASSPKGTGGRIYGYTF
TRBJ2-7 | . | TRBV29-1 | . | TGCAGCGTCGCGGATGTTACCTACGAGCAGTACTTC | CSVADVTYEQYF
TRBJ2-7 | . | TRBV6-2/TRBV6-3 | . | TGTGCCAGCAGTTACAGCGTCAGGACGTACTTC | CASSYSVRTYF
TRBJ2-7 | . | TRBV5-6 | . | TGTGCCAGCAGCCTTGATCTGGGGCAGGTTTTCTACGAGCAGTACTTC | CASSLDLGQVFYEQYF
TRBJ2-1 | . | TRBV27 | . | TGTGCCAGCAGTTTAAAAGGGCGTGGGAATGAGCAGTTCTTC | CASSLKGRGNEQFF
TRBJ2-1 | many | TRBV14 | TRBD2 | TGTGCCAGCAGCGATTATTCAGGACTAGCGGGAGTCAATGAGCAGTTCTTC | CASSDYSGLAGVNEQFF
TRBJ2-5 | . | TRBV7-8 | TRBD2 | TGTGCCAGCAGCTTACCGGGACTAGCTTTCCAGACCCAGTACTTC | CASSLPGLAFQTQYF
TRBJ2-7 | few | TRBV7-2 | . | TGTGCCAGCAGCGTAGGGGCGGGGTACGAGCAGTACTTC | CASSVGAGYEQYF
TRBJ2-7 | many | TRBV30 | TRBD1 | TGTGCCTGCAAAGTTTTGGACAGGTTTGGCGACGAGCAGTACTTC | CACKVLDRFGDEQYF
TRBJ2-7 | few | TRBV5-1 | . | TGCGCCAGCAGCTTGAACTGGGAGAAGAACGAGCAGTACTTC | CASSLNWEKNEQYF
TRBJ1-1 | . | TRBV18 | . | TGTGCCAGCTCACCCGGGAAGAGGGGCGGGAACACTGAAGCTTTCTTT | CASSPGKRGGNTEAFF
TRBJ2-1 | . | TRBV7-9 | TRBD2 | TGTGCCAGCAACACTAGCGGATACAATGAGCAGTTCTTC | CASNTSGYNEQFF
TRBJ2-1 | . | TRBV20-1 | . | TGCAGTGCTAGACCCCGCAGGAGCGCGGGCAGGTCCGCCGGGTATGAGCAGTTCTTC | CSARPRRSAGRSAGYEQFF
TRBJ2-3 | few | TRBV5-4 | TRBD1 | TGTGCCAGCAGCCAAGGGACAGCCCAACCCACAGATACGCAGTATTTT | CASSQGTAQPTDTQYF
TRBJ1-1 | . | TRBV6-4 | . | TGTGCCAGCAGAAAAGAGGGAGGGAACACTGAAGCTTTCTTT | CASRKEGGNTEAFF